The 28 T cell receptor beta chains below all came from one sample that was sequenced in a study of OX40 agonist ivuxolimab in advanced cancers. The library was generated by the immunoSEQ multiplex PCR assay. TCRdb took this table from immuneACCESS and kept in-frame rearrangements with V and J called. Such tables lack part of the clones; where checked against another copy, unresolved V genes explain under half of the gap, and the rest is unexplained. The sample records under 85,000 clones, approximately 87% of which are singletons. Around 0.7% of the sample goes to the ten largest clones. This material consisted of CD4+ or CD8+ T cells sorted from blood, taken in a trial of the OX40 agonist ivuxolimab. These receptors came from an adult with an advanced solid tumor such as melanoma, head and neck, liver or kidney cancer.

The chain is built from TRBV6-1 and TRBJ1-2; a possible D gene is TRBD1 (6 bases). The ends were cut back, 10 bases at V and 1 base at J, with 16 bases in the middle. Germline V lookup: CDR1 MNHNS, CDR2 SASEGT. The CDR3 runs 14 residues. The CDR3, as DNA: TGTGCCAACGAACCGGGACACCTTAACTATGGCTACACCTTC. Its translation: CANEPGHLNYGYTF.

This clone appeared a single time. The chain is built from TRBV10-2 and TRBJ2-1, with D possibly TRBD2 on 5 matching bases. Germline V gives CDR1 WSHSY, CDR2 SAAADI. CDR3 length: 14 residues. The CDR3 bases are TGCGCAACGGCAATCTCTGCGGGTCGGAATGAGCAGTTCTTC. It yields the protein CATAISAGRNEQFF.

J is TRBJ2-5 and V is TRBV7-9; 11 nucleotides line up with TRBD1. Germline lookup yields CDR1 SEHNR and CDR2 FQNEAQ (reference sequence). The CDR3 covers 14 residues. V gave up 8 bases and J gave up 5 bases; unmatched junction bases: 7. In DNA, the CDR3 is TGTGCCAGCGCCGGGACAGGGGGTGCGGAGACCCAGTACTTC. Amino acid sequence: CASAGTGGAETQYF.

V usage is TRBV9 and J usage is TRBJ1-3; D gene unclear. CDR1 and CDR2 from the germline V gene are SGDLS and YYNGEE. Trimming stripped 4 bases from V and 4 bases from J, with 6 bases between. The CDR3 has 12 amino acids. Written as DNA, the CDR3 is TGTGCCAGCAGCTTACAGGGAAACACCATATATTTT. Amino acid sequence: CASSLQGNTIYF.

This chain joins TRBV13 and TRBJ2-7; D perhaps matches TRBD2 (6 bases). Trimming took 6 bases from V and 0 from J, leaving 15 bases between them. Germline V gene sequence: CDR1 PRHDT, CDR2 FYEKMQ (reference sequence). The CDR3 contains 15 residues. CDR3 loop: CASSPRGRLSYEQYF. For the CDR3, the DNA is TGTGCCAGCAGTCCCAGAGGGAGGCTCTCCTACGAGCAGTACTTC.

In DNA form, the CDR3 reads TGCAGCGTCCGGGGGGGACCCCGGCGTGGCACAGATACGCAGTATTTT. Translating it yields CSVRGGPRRGTDTQYF. The chain has TRBV29-1 and TRBJ2-3, with 8 bases lining up with TRBD2. Germline CDR1 is SQVTM and CDR2 is ANQGSEA. The CDR3 extends over 16 amino acids. The J segment lost 1 base and the V segment lost 6 bases, leaving 12 bases of the junction unmatched.

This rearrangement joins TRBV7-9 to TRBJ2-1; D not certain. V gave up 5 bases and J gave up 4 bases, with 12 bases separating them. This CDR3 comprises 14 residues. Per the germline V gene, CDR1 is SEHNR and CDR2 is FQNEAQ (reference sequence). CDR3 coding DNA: TGTGCCAGCAGCCCGAACCCCGATTACAATGAGCAGTTCTTC. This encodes CASSPNPDYNEQFF.

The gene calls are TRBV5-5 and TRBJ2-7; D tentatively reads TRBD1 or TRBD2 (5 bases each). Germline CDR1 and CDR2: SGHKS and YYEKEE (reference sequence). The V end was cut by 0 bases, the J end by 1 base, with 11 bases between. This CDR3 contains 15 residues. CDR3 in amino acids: CASSLGGTQSYEQYF. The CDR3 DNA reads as TGTGCCAGCAGCTTGGGAGGGACGCAATCCTACGAGCAGTACTTC. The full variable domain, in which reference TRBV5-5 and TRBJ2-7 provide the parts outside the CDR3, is DAGVTQSPTHLIKTRGQQVTLRCSPISGHKSVSWYQQVLGQGPQFIFQYYEKEERGRGNFPDRFSARQFPNYSSELNVNALLLGDSALYLCASSLGGTQSYEQYFGPGTRLTVT.

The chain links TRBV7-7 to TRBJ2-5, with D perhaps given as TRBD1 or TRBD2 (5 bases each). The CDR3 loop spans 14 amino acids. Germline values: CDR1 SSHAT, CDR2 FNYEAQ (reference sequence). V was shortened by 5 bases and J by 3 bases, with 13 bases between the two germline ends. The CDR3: CASSPVGDKETQYF. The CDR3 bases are TGTGCCAGCAGCCCGGTGGGGGATAAAGAGACCCAGTACTTC.

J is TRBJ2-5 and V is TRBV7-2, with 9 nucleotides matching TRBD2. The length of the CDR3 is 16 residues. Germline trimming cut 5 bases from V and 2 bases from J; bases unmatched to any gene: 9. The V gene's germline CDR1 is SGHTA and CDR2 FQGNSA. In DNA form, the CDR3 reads TGTGCCAGCAGCCCTAGACTAGCGGATAAACAAGAGACCCAGTACTTC. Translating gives CASSPRLADKQETQYF.

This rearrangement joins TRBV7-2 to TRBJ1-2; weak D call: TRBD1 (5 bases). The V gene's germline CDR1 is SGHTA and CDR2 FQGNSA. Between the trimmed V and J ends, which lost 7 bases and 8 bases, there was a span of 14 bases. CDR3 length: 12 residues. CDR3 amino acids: CASTRGVGGYTF. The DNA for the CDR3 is TGTGCCAGCACACGGGGGGTAGGAGGCTACACCTTC. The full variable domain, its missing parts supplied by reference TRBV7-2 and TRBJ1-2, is GAGVSQSPSNKVTEKGKDVELRCDPISGHTALYWYRQSLGQGLEFLIYFQGNSAPDKSGLPSDRFSAERTGGSVSTLTIQRTQQEDSAVYLCASTRGVGGYTFGSGTRLTVV.

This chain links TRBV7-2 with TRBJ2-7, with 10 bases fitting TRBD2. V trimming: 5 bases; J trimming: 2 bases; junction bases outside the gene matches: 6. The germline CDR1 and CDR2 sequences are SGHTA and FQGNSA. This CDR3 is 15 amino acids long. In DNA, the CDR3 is TGTGCCAGCAGCGCGAGCGGGGGGGATACCTACGAGCAGTACTTC. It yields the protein CASSASGGDTYEQYF.

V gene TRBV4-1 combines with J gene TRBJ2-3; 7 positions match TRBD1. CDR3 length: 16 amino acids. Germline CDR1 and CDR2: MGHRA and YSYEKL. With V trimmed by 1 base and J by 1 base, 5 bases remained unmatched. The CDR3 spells CASSQGVGTGTDTQYF. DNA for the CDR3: TGCGCCAGCAGCCAAGGGGTAGGGACAGGCACAGATACGCAGTATTTT.

DNA for the CDR3: TGTGCCAGCAGCGTAGGGGACAGGGTAGTGACTGAAGCTTTCTTT. This translates into CASSVGDRVVTEAFF. The rearrangement links TRBV9 to TRBJ1-1; 9 bases are shared with TRBD1. CDR3 length: 15 amino acids. Per the germline V gene, CDR1 is SGDLS and CDR2 is YYNGEE. Germline trimming cut 0 bases from V and 5 bases from J; bases unmatched to any gene: 5.

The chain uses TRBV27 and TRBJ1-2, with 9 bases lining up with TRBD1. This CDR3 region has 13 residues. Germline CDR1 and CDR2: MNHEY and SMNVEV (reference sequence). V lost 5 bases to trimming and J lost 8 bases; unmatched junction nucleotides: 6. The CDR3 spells CASSRGQGEGYTF. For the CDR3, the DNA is TGTGCCAGCAGTAGGGGACAGGGCGAAGGCTACACCTTC.

DNA of the CDR3: TGTGCCAGCAGCGCGACCGGACAGGGTCGCACTGAAGCTTTCTTT. Translation: CASSATGQGRTEAFF. The V call is TRBV9, the J call TRBJ1-1; 8 bases are shared with TRBD1. The germline gives CDR1 SGDLS, CDR2 YYNGEE. CDR3 length: 15 amino acids. V was clipped by 3 bases and J by 4 bases; unmatched bases: 8.

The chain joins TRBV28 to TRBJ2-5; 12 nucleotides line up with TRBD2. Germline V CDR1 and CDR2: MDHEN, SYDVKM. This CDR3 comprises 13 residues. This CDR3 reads CASLAGGRETQYF. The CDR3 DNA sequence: TGTGCTTCACTAGCGGGGGGTCGGGAGACCCAGTACTTC. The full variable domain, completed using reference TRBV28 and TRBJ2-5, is DVKVTQSSRYLVKRTGEKVFLECVQDMDHENMFWYRQDPGLGLRLIYFSYDVKMKEKGDIPEGYSVSREKKERFSLILESASTNQTSMYLCASLAGGRETQYFGPGTRLLVL.

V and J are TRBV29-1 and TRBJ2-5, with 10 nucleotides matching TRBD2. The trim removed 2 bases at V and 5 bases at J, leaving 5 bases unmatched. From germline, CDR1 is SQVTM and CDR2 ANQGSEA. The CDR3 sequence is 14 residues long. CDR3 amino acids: CSVEPSGSSETQYF. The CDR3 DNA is TGCAGCGTTGAACCTAGCGGGAGTTCGGAGACCCAGTACTTC. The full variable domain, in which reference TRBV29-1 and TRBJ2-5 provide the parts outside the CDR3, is SAVISQKPSRDICQRGTSLTIQCQVDSQVTMMFWYRQQPGQSLTLIATANQGSEATYESGFVIDKFPISRPNLTFSTLTVSNMSPEDSSIYLCSVEPSGSSETQYFGPGTRLLVL.

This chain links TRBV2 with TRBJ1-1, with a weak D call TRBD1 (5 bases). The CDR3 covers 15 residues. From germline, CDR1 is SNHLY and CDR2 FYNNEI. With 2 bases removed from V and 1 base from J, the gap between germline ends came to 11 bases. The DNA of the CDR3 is TGTGCCAGCAGTGAATCCGGGACGGCGAACACTGAAGCTTTCTTT. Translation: CASSESGTANTEAFF.

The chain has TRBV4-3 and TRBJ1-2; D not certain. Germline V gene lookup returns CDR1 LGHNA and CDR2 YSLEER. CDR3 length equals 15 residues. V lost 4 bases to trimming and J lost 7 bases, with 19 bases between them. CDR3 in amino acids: CASSRIESPESGYTF. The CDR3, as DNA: TGCGCCAGCAGCCGCATCGAGTCCCCAGAGAGTGGCTACACCTTC.

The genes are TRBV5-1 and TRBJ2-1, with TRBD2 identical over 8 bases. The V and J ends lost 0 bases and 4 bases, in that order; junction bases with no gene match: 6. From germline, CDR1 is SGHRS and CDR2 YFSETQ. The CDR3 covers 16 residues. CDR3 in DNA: TGCGCCAGCAGCTTGGATCTTGCGGGAGGTTACAATGAGCAGTTCTTC. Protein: CASSLDLAGGYNEQFF.

CDR3 sequence reads: CASSFRDSDSPLHF. DNA of the CDR3: TGTGCCAGCAGCTTTAGAGACAGTGATTCACCCCTCCACTTT. V gene TRBV5-6 combines with J gene TRBJ1-6; D may be TRBD1 (5 bases). The V and J ends lost 2 bases and 8 bases respectively, with 11 bases between them. This CDR3 is built from 14 residues. Germline lookup yields CDR1 SGHDT and CDR2 YYEEEE. The full variable domain, in which reference TRBV5-6 and TRBJ1-6 provide the parts outside the CDR3, is DAGVTQSPTHLIKTRGQQVTLRCSPKSGHDTVSWYQQALGQGPQFIFQYYEEEERQRGNFPDRFSGHQFPNYSSELNVNALLLGDSALYLCASSFRDSDSPLHFGNGTRLTVT.

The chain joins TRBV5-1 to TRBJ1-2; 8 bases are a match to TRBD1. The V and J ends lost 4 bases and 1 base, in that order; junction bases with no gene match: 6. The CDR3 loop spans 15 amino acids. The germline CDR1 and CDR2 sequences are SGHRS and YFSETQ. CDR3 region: CASSTGTGINYGYTF. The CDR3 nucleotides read TGCGCCAGCAGCACCGGGACAGGAATTAACTATGGCTACACCTTC.

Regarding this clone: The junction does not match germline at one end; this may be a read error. CDR3 sequence reads: CASSPGDRDANF. The CDR3 bases are TGTGCCAGCTCACCAGGGGACCGGGACGCAAACTTC. The J gene is TRBJ2-7, the V gene TRBV18; D is perhaps TRBD1 or TRBD2 (5 bases each). Germline V gene data show CDR1 as KGHSH and CDR2 as LQKENI. CDR3 length: 12 amino acids.

The CDR3 nucleotides are TGTGCCAGTAGTCATCTGGGTGCCTACGAGCAGTACTTC. It is translated as CASSHLGAYEQYF. The V and J genes are TRBV19 and TRBJ2-7; D uncertain. CDR1 is LNHDA, CDR2 SQIVND, per germline (reference sequence). The germline V and J ends were trimmed by 5 bases and 2 bases, with 10 bases remaining between them. CDR3 size: 13 residues.

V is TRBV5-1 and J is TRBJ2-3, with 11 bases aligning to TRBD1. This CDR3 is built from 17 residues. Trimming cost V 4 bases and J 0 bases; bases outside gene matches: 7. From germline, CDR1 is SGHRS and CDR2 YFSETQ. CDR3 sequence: CASSMGQGVFSTDTQYF. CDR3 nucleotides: TGCGCCAGCAGCATGGGACAGGGGGTTTTTAGCACAGATACGCAGTATTTT.

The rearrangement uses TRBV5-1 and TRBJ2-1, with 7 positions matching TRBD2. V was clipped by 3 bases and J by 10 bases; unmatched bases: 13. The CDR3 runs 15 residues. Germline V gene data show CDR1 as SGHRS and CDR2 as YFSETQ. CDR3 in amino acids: CASSWSGTALREQFF. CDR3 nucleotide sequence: TGCGCCAGCAGCTGGAGCGGGACTGCCCTTAGGGAGCAGTTCTTC.

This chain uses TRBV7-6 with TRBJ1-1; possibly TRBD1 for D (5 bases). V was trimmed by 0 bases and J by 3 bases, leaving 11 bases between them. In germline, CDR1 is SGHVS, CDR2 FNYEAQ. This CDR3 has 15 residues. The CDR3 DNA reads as TGTGCCAGCAGCTTAGCACTGGGACCCTACACTGAAGCTTTCTTT. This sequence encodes CASSLALGPYTEAFF.